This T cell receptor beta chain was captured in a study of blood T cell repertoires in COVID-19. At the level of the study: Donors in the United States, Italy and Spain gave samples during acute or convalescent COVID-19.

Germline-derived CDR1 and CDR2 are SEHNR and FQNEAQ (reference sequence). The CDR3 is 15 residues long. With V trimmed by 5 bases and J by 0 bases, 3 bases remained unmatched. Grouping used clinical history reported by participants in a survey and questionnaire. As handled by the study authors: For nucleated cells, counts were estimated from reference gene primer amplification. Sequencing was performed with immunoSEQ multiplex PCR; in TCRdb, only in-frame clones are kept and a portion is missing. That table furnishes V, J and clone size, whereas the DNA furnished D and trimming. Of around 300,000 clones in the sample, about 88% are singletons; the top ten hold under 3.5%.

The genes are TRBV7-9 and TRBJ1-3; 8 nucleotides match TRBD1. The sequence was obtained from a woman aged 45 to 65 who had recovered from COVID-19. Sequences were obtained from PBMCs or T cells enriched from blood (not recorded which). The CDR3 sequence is CASSRQGNSGNTIYF. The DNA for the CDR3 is TGTGCCAGCAGCCGACAGGGGAACTCTGGAAACACCATATATTTT. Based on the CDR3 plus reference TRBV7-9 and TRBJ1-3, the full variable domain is DTGVSQNPRHKITKRGQNVTFRCDPISEHNRLYWYRQTLGQGPEFLTYFQNEAQLEKSRLLSDRFSAERPKGSFSTLEIQRTEQGDSAMYLCASSRQGNSGNTIYFGEGSWLTVV.